The present T cell receptor beta chain was sequenced within a study of blood T cells in healthy people across ages. The CDR3 length is 12 residues. Germline CDR1 is DFQATT and CDR2 is SNEGSKA (reference sequence). Trimming left V 0 bases short and J 5 bases short, with 8 bases between. PCR was performed a second time for about 6 to 12 cycles using a sample-barcoded 5' primer and a J-beta primer mix. TCRdb independently ran MiXCR on the 5' RACE reads; one entry per CDR3 protein. The sample contains about 620,000 distinct CDR3 sequences, roughly 21% of which appear only once. The sequenced sample was blood. The chain links TRBV20-1 to TRBJ2-7, with D perhaps being TRBD1 or TRBD2 (5 bases each). This TCR was recovered from a man aged 65 to 85 in good health. The CDR3 nucleotides are TGCAGTGCTAGAGATCTGGGGGACGAGCAGTACTTC. Translated: CSARDLGDEQYF.